The rows below give T cell receptor beta chains drawn from one sample of a study of tumor and adjacent non-tumor tissue in lung cancer. TCRdb fed the multiplex PCR reads into MiXCR, producing one record per CDR3 protein. Of fewer than 100,000 distinct CDR3 sequences listed, more than 65% are singletons. The material sequenced was distant non-tumor lung tissue. These receptors were collected from a woman aged 45-60 years with non-small cell lung cancer. Both conserved end residues are part of each CDR3. The D gene is left open where the match is weak. Clone size appears in some rows only: once, few, many, or a class for an expanded clone.

size: .; V: TRBV4-2; D: .; J: TRBJ1-5; CDR3: CASSQVLTNNQPKHF; DNA: TGTGCCAGCAGCCAAGTCCTCACTAACAATCAGCCCAAGCATTTT
size: once; V: TRBV7-9; D: TRBD1; J: TRBJ1-1; CDR3: CASRPPLRTGVGAFF; DNA: TGTGCCAGCAGGCCCCCGCTACGGACAGGGGTCGGCGCTTTCTTT
size: many; V: TRBV5-1; D: .; J: TRBJ2-1; CDR3: CASSPLGGPTQPDNEQFF; DNA: TGCGCCAGCAGCCCCCTAGGGGGACCGACGCAACCGGACAATGAGCAGTTCTTC
size: .; V: TRBV5-4; D: .; J: TRBJ2-3; CDR3: CVSSFFGADTQYF; DNA: TGTGTCAGCAGCTTCTTCGGTGCAGATACGCAGTATTTT
size: once; V: TRBV24-1; D: .; J: TRBJ2-5; CDR3: CATCDVTRGQGTQYF; DNA: TGTGCCACCTGTGACGTGACACGGGGTCAGGGGACCCAGTACTTC
size: few; V: TRBV11-2; D: TRBD2; J: TRBJ2-5; CDR3: CASSLDPNGRETQYF; DNA: TGTGCCAGCAGCTTAGATCCCAACGGGAGGGAGACCCAATACTTC
size: .; V: TRBV4-1; D: TRBD2; J: TRBJ2-1; CDR3: CANSHPGLAWGPSYNEQFF; DNA: TGCGCCAACAGCCACCCGGGACTAGCGTGGGGACCCTCCTACAATGAGCAGTTCTTC
size: .; V: TRBV6-1; D: .; J: TRBJ2-7; CDR3: CASSMDIFYYEQYF; DNA: TGTGCCAGCAGCATGGACATATTCTACTACGAGCAGTACTTC
size: .; V: TRBV4-2; D: TRBD1; J: TRBJ2-7; CDR3: CASSQHRTGIYEQYF; DNA: TGTGCCAGTAGCCAACACCGGACAGGGATCTACGAGCAGTACTTC
size: medium-sized; V: TRBV11-3; D: .; J: TRBJ2-7; CDR3: CASSLGSGAGFYEQYF; DNA: TGTGCCAGCAGCTTAGGATCTGGGGCAGGGTTCTACGAGCAGTACTTC
size: many; V: TRBV28; D: .; J: TRBJ2-7; CDR3: CASSQPSRPVRREQYF; DNA: TGTGCCAGCAGTCAACCGTCCCGCCCGGTGCGACGCGAGCAGTACTTC
size: few; V: TRBV11-2; D: .; J: TRBJ2-3; CDR3: CASTLGPPGDHTQYF; DNA: TGTGCTAGCACCTTAGGACCCCCAGGGGACCATACGCAATATTTT
size: .; V: TRBV12-3/TRBV12-4; D: .; J: TRBJ2-4; CDR3: CASRAPWLRNIQYF; DNA: TGTGCCAGCAGGGCCCCATGGTTGAGAAATATTCAGTATTTC
size: .; V: TRBV6-5; D: .; J: TRBJ1-1; CDR3: CASSTGMVYTEAFF; DNA: TGTGCCAGCAGTACGGGAATGGTTTACACTGAAGCTTTCTTT
size: .; V: TRBV4-1; D: .; J: TRBJ2-6; CDR3: CASCKDSGANVLTF; DNA: TGCGCCAGCTGCAAAGATTCTGGGGCCAATGTCCTGACTTTC
size: .; V: TRBV6-5; D: TRBD2; J: TRBJ2-2; CDR3: CASSYRASGSTGELLF; DNA: TGTGCCAGCAGTTATCGGGCTAGCGGGAGCACCGGGGAGCTGCTTTTT